The 2 T cell receptor beta chains given below trace back to one sample, sequenced in a study of CD8 T cells in ankylosing spondylitis. Regarding the study as a whole: Characteristic of ankylosing spondylitis blood, it appeared, was a TCR beta motif comprising 7 to 9 highly homologous variants.

TCRdb analysed the 5' RACE reads with MiXCR anew, one entry per CDR3 protein. The sample lists approximately 220,000 distinct CDR3 sequences; approximately 20% were seen once. Their antigen targets remain unknown. The sequenced sample was blood, either unsorted or a sorted T cell fraction (not recorded which). Receptors originate from a male donor with ankylosing spondylitis.

The rearrangement links TRBV5-1 to TRBJ2-1, with 7 bases that match TRBD1. Trimming cost V 5 bases and J 6 bases; bases outside gene matches: 8. CDR3 size: 14 residues. Germline V gene data show CDR1 as SGHRS and CDR2 as YFSETQ. The CDR3, as DNA: TGCGCCAGCAGGACGGGGACAGAGGCCAATGAGCAGTTCTTC. Its translation is CASRTGTEANEQFF.

This clonotype was observed a handful of times. V usage is TRBV7-2 and J usage is TRBJ2-1; 9 positions match TRBD1. The ends lost 5 bases at V and 8 bases at J; junction bases unmatched: 13. CDR3 length: 16 amino acids. Germline V lookup: CDR1 SGHTA, CDR2 FQGNSA. The CDR3 bases are TGTGCCAGCAGCGAAGAGGCGGGACAGGGTGTCGATGAGCAGTTCTTC. It is translated as CASSEEAGQGVDEQFF. The variable domain in full, with the rest retrieved from reference TRBV7-2 and TRBJ2-1, is GAGVSQSPSNKVTEKGKDVELRCDPISGHTALYWYRQSLGQGLEFLIYFQGNSAPDKSGLPSDRFSAERTGGSVSTLTIQRTQQEDSAVYLCASSEEAGQGVDEQFFGPGTRLTVL.